This T cell receptor beta chain was sequenced during a study of blood T cells in healthy people across ages (dated by TCRdb to about 2015). Concerning the study at large: In model experiments, roughly one uniquely barcoded TCR beta cDNA molecule per two T cells was captured by template switching. To track age-related changes in TCR beta repertoire diversity, the study relied on deep sequencing normalized with unique cDNA molecular identifiers. Donors were grouped into four age groups: young (average 16 years), middle-aged (less than 40), aged (62) and long-lived (roughly 80). To avoid experimental bias, donors of different ages were distributed randomly across sequencing lanes. Using the same blood draw, the study looked at two additional independent replicas of 1 million unique cDNA reads for two donors, one aged 18 to 30 and the other aged 80 or older.

Trimming removed 0 bases from V and 6 bases from J, leaving 12 bases between the germline ends. The CDR1 and CDR2 encoded by the germline V gene are SGHRS and YFSETQ. The CDR3 runs 14 amino acids, cysteine and phenylalanine included. The read is trimmed to its CDR3 DNA, 42 bases read in frame from base 1. General conclusions and limits of the study: Observed TCR beta diversity correlated strongly with the percentage of naive T cells measured by flow cytometry. Observed TCR beta diversity per million T cells fell roughly linearly with age, and a significant reduction was already apparent by age approximately 41. Because the CMV infection status of the donors was unknown, age-related changes in expanded clonotypes may potentially have been confounded. Compared with the aged group, more naive CD4+ T cells, fewer expanded clones and increased TCR diversity were shown by the long-lived group, suggesting age selection. Since profiling was done on bulk unsorted PBMCs, naive and antigen-experienced compartments could not be conclusively compared. Total diversity estimates from one million sequenced T cells were considered lower bounds and underestimates.

Remarks on this clonotype: Its antigen remains unidentified. Within one base of it there is no much larger clone, and no base qualities were kept.

Systemically healthy Caucasian individuals from Russia, some 38 in total and aged roughly 6 to 100 years, were included as donors. Ten milliliters of peripheral blood were drawn from each donor into EDTA-treated Vacutainer tubes. Ficoll-Paque density-gradient centrifugation was used to isolate PBMCs, with at least 6.5 million per sample. Total RNA, at least 6 micrograms per sample, was extracted from PBMCs with Trizol reagent. The percentages of naive CD45RAhigh/CD27high T cells were determined by flow cytometry on a PBMC aliquot from every donor. Library method: 5' RACE. Reads for this sample came from an Illumina HiSeq 2500. The second PCR ran for about 6 to 12 cycles and used a J-beta primer mix along with a sample-barcoded 5' primer. A template-switch 5' adaptor carrying 12 random nucleotides introduced a unique molecular identifier onto each TCR beta cDNA molecule. At least 2.5 million CDR3-containing paired-end reads were obtained from each sample. First-strand cDNA was synthesized from all RNA with the Mint cDNA synthesis kit, primed by a TRBC-specific oligonucleotide. All cDNA was treated with uracil-DNA glycosylase and then went through a first 18-cycle PCR with the universal primers M1SS and BC2_uni_R. The study's processing was this. For normalization, 1 million high-quality reads, each with a distinct molecular identifier, were randomly selected from each sample. Instead of being binned into consensus sequences, reads that shared molecular identifiers were thrown out. MiTCR, run with a Q25 quality threshold and the strictest error-elimination algorithm, handled CDR3 identification, clonotype clustering and error correction. A nonparametric unseen species model using Euler transformation provided a lower-bound estimate of total TCR beta diversity. TCRdb reanalyzed the raw reads on its own, using fastp at Q25 for trimming and MiXCR for clone calling, and kept in-frame beta chains. Entries are consolidated by CDR3 protein sequence, retaining the most common genes and DNA. TCRdb, rather than the study authors, made the V and J calls. This sample holds over 600,000 distinct CDR3 sequences; about 42% were observed only once. Less than 20% of the sample rests with the top ten.

Sequenced material: blood. This TCR was sampled from an elderly man in good health. The sequence links TRBV5-1 to TRBJ1-2; D gene: possibly TRBD1, on 6 matching bases. The CDR3 protein: CASSLDSGDNGYTF. Here is the DNA: TGCGCCAGCAGCTTGGATTCGGGGGACAATGGCTACACCTTC. Where the CDR3 stops, the reference TRBV5-1 and TRBJ1-2 genes take over; the full variable domain is KAGVTQTPRYLIKTRGQQVTLSCSPISGHRSVSWYQQTPGQGLQFLFEYFSETQRNKGNFPGRFSGRQFSNSRSEMNVSTLELGDSALYLCASSLDSGDNGYTFGSGTRLTVV.